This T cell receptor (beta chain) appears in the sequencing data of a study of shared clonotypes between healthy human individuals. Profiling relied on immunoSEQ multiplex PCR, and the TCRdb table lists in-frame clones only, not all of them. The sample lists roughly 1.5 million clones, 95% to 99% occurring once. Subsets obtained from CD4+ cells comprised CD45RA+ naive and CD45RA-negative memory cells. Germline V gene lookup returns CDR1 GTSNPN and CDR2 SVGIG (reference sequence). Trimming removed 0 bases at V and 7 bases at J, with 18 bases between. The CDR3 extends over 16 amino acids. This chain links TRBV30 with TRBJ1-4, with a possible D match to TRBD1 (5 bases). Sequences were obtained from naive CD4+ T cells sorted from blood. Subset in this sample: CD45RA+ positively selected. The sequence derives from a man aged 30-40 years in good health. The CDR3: CAWSVLRAGPTEKLFF. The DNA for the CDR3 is TGTGCCTGGAGTGTACTGAGGGCAGGGCCTACTGAAAAACTGTTTTTT.